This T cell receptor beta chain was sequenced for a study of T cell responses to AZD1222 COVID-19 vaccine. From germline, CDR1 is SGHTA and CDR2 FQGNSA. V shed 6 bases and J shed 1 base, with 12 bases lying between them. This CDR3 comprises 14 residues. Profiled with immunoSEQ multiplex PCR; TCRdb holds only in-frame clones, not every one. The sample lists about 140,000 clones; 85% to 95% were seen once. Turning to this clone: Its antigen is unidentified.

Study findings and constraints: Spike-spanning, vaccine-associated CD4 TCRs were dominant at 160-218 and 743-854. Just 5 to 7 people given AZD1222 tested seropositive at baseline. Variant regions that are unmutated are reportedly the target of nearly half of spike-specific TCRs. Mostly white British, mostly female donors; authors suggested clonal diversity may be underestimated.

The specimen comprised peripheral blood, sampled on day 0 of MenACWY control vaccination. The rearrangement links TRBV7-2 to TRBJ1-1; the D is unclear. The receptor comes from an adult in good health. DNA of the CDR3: TGTGCCAGCAGGCCAAAGGGTCGGAACACTGAAGCTTTCTTT. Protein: CASRPKGRNTEAFF.